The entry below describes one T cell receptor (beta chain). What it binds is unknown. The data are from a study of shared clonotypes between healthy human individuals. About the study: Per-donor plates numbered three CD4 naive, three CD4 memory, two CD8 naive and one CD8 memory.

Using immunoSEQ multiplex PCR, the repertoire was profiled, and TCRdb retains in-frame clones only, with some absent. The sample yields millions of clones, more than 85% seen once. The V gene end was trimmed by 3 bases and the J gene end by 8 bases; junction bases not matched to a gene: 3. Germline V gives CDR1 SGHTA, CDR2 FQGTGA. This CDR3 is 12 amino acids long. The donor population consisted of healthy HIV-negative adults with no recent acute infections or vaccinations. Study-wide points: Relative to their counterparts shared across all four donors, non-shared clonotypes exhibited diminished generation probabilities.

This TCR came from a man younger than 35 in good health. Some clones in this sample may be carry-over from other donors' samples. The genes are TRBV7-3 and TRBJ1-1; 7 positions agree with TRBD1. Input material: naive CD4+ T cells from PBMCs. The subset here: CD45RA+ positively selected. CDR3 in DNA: TGTGCCAGCAGCTTTACAGGGGCGGAAGCTTTCTTT. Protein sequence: CASSFTGAEAFF.